This T cell receptor beta chain was recorded in a study of tumor and adjacent non-tumor tissue in lung cancer. No cell sorting was done before RNA was extracted from the tissue. Study conclusions and caveats: Tumor repertoires had a smaller top 100 clone share than normal lung.

Notes on this clonotype: The target antigen is unknown. Relative to the germline gene, one junction end is altered; a read error may explain this.

Three rounds of nested PCR, following a modified ARM-PCR protocol, produced the TCRbeta library. A single record per CDR3 protein comes from TCRdb applying MiXCR to the multiplex PCR reads. This table has some 80,000 distinct CDR3 sequences, approximately 77% appearing once. The germline V gene encodes CDR1 SNHLY and CDR2 FYNNEI. The CDR3 spans 12 residues. This receptor was taken from a woman between 35 and 50 years old with non-small cell lung cancer. Specimen: lung tumor tissue. The chain couples TRBV2 to TRBJ2-7, with unresolved D. The CDR3 is CASSESAYEQSF. The CDR3 DNA reads TGTGCCAGCAGTGAAAGCGCCTACGAGCAGTCCTTC.